The clone carrying this T cell receptor beta chain was observed a handful of times. 5'RACE with constant-segment primers yielded barcoded, UMI-tagged TCR alpha and TCR beta cDNA libraries. TCRdb recomputed calls from the 5' RACE reads with MiXCR, one row per CDR3 protein. Of around 390,000 distinct CDR3 sequences in the sample, roughly 15% were seen once. The record originates from a study of T-cell memory formation after mild COVID-19. Germline lookup yields CDR1 MNHNY and CDR2 SVGAGI (reference sequence). Trimming removed 6 bases from V and 8 bases from J, with 8 bases in between. The CDR3 totals 11 residues.

This chain uses TRBV6-6 with TRBJ2-1; D unclear. The material sequenced was PBMCs or a T cell subset sorted from them (not recorded which). The receptor comes from a young man who had mild COVID-19 (a few samples of this study predate the infection). Cell type and time point are not known. The CDR3 spells CASRLVDEQFF. CDR3 DNA: TGTGCCAGCAGGCTAGTGGATGAGCAGTTCTTC.